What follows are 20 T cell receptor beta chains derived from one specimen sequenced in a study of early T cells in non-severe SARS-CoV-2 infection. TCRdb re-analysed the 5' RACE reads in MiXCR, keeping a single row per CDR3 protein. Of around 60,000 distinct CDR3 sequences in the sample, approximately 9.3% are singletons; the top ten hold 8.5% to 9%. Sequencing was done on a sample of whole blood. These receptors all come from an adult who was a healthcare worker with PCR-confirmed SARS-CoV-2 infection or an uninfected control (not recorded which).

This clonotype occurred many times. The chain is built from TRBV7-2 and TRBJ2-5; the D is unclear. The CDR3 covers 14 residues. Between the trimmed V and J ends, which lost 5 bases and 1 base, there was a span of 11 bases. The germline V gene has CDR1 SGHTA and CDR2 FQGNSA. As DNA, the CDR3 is TGTGCCAGCAGCGGATCGGCCGTCCAAGAGACCCAGTACTTC. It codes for CASSGSAVQETQYF.

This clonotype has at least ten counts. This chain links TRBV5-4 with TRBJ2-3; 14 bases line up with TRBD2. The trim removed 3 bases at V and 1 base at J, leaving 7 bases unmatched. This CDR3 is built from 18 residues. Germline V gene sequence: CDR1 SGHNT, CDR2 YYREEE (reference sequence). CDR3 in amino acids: CASSSGTSGRVGTDTQYF. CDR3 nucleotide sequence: TGTGCCAGCAGCTCCGGGACTAGCGGGAGAGTGGGCACAGATACGCAGTATTTT.

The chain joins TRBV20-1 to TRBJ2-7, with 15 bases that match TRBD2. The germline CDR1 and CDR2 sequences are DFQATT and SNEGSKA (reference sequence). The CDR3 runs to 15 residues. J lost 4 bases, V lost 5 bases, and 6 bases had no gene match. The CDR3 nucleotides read TGCAGTGCTCGGACTAGCGGGAGGGCCCTTTACGAGCAGTACTTC. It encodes CSARTSGRALYEQYF.

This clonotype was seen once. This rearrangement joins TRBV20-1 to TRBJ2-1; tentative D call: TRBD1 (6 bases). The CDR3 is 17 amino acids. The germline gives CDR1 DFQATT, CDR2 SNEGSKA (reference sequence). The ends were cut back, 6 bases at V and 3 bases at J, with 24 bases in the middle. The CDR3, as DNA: TGCAGTGCCGGTGGGACATGGACGGCGGTCGGCTACAATGAGCAGTTCTTC. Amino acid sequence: CSAGGTWTAVGYNEQFF.

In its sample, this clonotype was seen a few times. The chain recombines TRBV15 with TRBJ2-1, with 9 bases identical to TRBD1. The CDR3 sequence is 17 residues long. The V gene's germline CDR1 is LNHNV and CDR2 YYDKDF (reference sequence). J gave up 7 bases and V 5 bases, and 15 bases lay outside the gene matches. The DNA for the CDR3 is TGTGCCACCAGCCCCAGGGGCGGGACAGGGATCCGAAATGAGCAGTTCTTC. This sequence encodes CATSPRGGTGIRNEQFF.

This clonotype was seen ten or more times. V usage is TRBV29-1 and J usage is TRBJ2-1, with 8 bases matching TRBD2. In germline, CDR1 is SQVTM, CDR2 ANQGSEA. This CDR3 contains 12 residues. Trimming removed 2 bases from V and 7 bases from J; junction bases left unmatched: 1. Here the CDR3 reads CSVERGGNEQFF. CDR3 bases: TGCAGCGTTGAACGGGGGGGGAATGAGCAGTTCTTC.

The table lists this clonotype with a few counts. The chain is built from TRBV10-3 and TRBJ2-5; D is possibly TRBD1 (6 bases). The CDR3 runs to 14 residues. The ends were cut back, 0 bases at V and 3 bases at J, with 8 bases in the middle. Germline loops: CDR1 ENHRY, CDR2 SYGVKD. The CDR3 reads CAISESRTEETQYF. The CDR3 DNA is TGTGCCATCAGTGAGTCCCGGACAGAAGAGACCCAGTACTTC.

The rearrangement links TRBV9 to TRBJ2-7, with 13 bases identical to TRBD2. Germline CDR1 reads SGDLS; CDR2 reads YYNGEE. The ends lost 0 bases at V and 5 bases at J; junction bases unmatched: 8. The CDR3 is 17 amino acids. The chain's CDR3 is CASSVVPGLAGANEQYF. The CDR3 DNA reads TGTGCCAGCAGCGTAGTACCCGGACTAGCGGGAGCAAACGAGCAGTACTTC.

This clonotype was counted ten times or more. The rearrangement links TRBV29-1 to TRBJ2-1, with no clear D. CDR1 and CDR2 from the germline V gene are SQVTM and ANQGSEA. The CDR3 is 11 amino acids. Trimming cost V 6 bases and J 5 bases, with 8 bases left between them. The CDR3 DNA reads TGCAGCGTCGGACCAGACAATGAGCAGTTCTTC. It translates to CSVGPDNEQFF.

The CDR3 DNA sequence: TGTGCCAGCAGCCCCGCTGGGGGAAGGCTAGGCTACACCTTC. Translation gives CASSPAGGRLGYTF. This chain joins TRBV7-2 and TRBJ1-2, with a weak D call TRBD1 (5 bases). The CDR3 consists of 14 residues. Trimming cost V 5 bases and J 8 bases, with 18 bases left between them. Germline assignment: CDR1 SGHTA and CDR2 FQGNSA. The full variable domain, in which reference TRBV7-2 and TRBJ1-2 provide the parts outside the CDR3, is GAGVSQSPSNKVTEKGKDVELRCDPISGHTALYWYRQSLGQGLEFLIYFQGNSAPDKSGLPSDRFSAERTGGSVSTLTIQRTQQEDSAVYLCASSPAGGRLGYTFGSGTRLTVV.

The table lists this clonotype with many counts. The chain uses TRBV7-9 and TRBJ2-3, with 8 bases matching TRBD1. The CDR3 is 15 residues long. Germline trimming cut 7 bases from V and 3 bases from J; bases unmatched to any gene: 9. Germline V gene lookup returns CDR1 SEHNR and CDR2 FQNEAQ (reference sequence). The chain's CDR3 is CASTQGAGSTDTQYF. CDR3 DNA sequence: TGTGCCAGCACCCAGGGGGCAGGTTCGACAGATACGCAGTATTTT.

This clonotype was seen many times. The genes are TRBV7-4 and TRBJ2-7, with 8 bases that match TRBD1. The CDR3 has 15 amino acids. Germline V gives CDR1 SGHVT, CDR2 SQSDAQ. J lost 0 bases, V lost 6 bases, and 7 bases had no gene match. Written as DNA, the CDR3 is TGTGCCAGCAGAAAAGGACAGGGAGTCTCCTACGAGCAGTACTTC. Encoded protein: CASRKGQGVSYEQYF.

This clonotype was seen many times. The DNA of the CDR3 is TGCAGTGCAGAACCGGGAGGGGGCTCGTACAATGAGCAGTTCTTC. As protein: CSAEPGGGSYNEQFF. The chain carries TRBV20-1 and TRBJ2-1, with D maybe TRBD2 (8 bases). The V end lost 6 bases, the J end lost 4 bases, and 19 bases lay between the germline ends. Per germline, CDR1 DFQATT and CDR2 SNEGSKA (reference sequence). This CDR3 has 15 amino acids.

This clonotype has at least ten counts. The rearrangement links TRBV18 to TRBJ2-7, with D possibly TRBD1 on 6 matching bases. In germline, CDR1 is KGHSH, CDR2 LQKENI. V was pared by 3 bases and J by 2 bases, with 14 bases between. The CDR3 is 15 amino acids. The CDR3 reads CASSPVKGHTYEQYF. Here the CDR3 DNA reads TGTGCCAGCTCACCGGTAAAGGGACACACCTACGAGCAGTACTTC.

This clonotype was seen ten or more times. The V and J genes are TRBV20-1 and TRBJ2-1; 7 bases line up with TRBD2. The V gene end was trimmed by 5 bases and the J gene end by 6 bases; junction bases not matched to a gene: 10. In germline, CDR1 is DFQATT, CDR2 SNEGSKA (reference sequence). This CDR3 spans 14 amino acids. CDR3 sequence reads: CSAGQFTGGNEQFF. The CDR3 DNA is TGCAGTGCTGGCCAGTTTACGGGAGGCAATGAGCAGTTCTTC.

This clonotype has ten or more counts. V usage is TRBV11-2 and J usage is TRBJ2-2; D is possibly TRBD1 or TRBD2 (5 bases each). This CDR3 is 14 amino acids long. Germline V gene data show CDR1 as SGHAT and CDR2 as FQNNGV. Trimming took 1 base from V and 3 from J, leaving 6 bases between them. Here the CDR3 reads CASSLVGHTGELFF. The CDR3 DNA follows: TGTGCCAGCAGCTTAGTGGGACACACCGGGGAGCTGTTTTTT. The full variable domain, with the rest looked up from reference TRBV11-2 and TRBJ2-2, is EAGVAQSPRYKIIEKRQSVAFWCNPISGHATLYWYQQILGQGPKLLIQFQNNGVVDDSQLPKDRFSAERLKGVDSTLKIQPAKLEDSAVYLCASSLVGHTGELFFGEGSRLTVL.

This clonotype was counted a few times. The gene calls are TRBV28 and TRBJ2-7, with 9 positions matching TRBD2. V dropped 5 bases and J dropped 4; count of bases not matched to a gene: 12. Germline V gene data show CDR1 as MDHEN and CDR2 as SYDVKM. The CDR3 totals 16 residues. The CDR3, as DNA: TGTGCCAGCAGTCCCCGACGGCATAGCGGGAGATACGAGCAGTACTTC. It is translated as CASSPRRHSGRYEQYF.

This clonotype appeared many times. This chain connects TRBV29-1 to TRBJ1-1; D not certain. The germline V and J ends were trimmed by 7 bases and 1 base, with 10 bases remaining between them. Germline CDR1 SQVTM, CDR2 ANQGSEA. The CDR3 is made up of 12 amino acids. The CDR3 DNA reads TGCAGCGCATTCCGAGGGAACACTGAAGCTTTCTTT. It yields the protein CSAFRGNTEAFF.

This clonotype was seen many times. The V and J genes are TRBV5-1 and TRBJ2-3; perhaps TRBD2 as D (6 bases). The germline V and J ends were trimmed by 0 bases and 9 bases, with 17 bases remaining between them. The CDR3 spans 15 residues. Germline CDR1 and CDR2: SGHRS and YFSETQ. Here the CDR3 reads CASSLDAGSSATQYF. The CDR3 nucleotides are TGCGCCAGCAGCTTGGACGCGGGATCCTCAGCAACGCAGTATTTT.

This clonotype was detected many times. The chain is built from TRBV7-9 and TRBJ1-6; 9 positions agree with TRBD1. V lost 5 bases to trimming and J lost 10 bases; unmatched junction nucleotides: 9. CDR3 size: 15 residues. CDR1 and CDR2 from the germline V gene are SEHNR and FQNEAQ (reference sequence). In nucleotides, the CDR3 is TGTGCCAGCAGCACAGCCGGGGACAGGGTATCACCCCTCCACTTT. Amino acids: CASSTAGDRVSPLHF. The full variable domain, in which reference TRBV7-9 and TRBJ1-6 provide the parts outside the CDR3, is DTGVSQNPRHKITKRGQNVTFRCDPISEHNRLYWYRQTLGQGPEFLTYFQNEAQLEKSRLLSDRFSAERPKGSFSTLEIQRTEQGDSAMYLCASSTAGDRVSPLHFGNGTRLTVT.